A selection of T cell receptor beta chains follows, all from one sample in a study of T cells in Graves' hyperthyroidism and ophthalmopathy. TCRdb fed the multiplex PCR reads into MiXCR, producing one record per CDR3 protein. The table includes about 580,000 distinct CDR3 sequences, roughly 14% detected once. Sample: blood. These receptors all come from a woman aged 30 to 39 with Graves' hyperthyroidism that later progressed to Graves' ophthalmopathy. The CDR3 runs from the conserved cysteine through the conserved F or W. Each record gives: clone size, D gene, J gene, V gene, CDR3 DNA, CDR3 protein. A D gene is named only where the DNA matches it firmly. Clone sizes are given selectively: once, few, many, or a class where the clone is expanded.

many NA TRBJ1-6 TRBV7-8 TGTGCCAGCAGCTTAGAGGCAGATTCACCCCTCCACTTT CASSLEADSPLHF
few TRBD1 TRBJ2-1 TRBV5-4 TGTGCCAGCAGCTCCTGGGACAGGGTGGACAATGAGCAGTTCTTC CASSSWDRVDNEQFF
many NA TRBJ2-2 TRBV7-9 TGTGCCAGCAGCCCAGGACTTACCGGGGAGCTGTTTTTT CASSPGLTGELFF
few NA TRBJ2-7 TRBV19 TGTGCCAGTAGTATAAGGGAAGACGGGCACGAGCAGTACTTC CASSIREDGHEQYF
many NA TRBJ1-1 TRBV6-1 TGTGCCAGCAGTTTCGACTACTGGGCTGAAGCTTTCTTT CASSFDYWAEAFF
many TRBD1 TRBJ1-2 TRBV11-3 TGTGCCAGCAGCACAGGGGCCTATGGCTACACCTTC CASSTGAYGYTF
NA TRBD2 TRBJ2-1 TRBV2 TGTGCCAGCAGTGAAACCAGCGGGAGTACGTGGGAGCAGTTCTTC CASSETSGSTWEQFF
NA TRBD1 TRBJ1-2 TRBV7-9 TGTGCCAGCAGCATCCACAGGGGCCCCCCCTATAACTATGGCTACACCTTC CASSIHRGPPYNYGYTF
many TRBD1 TRBJ1-2 TRBV6-1 TGTGCCAGCAGTTCCGGACAGGCTGGCGGCTACACCTTC CASSSGQAGGYTF
few NA TRBJ2-5 TRBV7-9 TGTGCCAGCAGCTTAGTACTCCCCCTTCCCCAAGAGACCCAGTACTTC CASSLVLPLPQETQYF
many TRBD1 TRBJ1-4 TRBV28 TGTGCCAGCAGTTCTCCGGGACAGGGGGCGTTAGGGGAAAAACTGTTTTTT CASSSPGQGALGEKLFF
many TRBD1 TRBJ1-1 TRBV18 TGTGCCAGCTCACCCCGGACAGGAATGATAGACACTGAAGCTTTCTTT CASSPRTGMIDTEAFF
many NA TRBJ2-3 TRBV11-3 TGTGCCAGCAGCTTAGGAGATCTTGGATCCACAGATACGCAGTATTTT CASSLGDLGSTDTQYF